There are a few counts of the clone carrying this T cell receptor beta chain. As yet, its antigen is unknown. TCR beta rearrangements were amplified from peripheral blood genomic DNA. These data originate in a study of T cell repertoires in aging, cancer and after chemotherapy. Per germline, CDR1 MNHNS and CDR2 SASEGT. The V gene end was trimmed by 6 bases and the J gene end by 4 bases; junction bases not matched to a gene: 16. This CDR3 spans 18 amino acids. Regarding the study as a whole: In each cancer cohort, median generation probability increased across chemotherapy, suggesting thymic output rebounded.

Multiplex touch-down PCR with TRB-A/B primers amplified rearranged V-D-J TRB sequences. TCRdb reprocessed the multiplex PCR reads with MiXCR, giving one entry per CDR3 protein. The table has over 9,500 distinct CDR3 sequences, 30% to 40% seen once. This chain connects TRBV6-1 to TRBJ2-3; 10 nucleotides match TRBD2. The receptor was isolated from a human donor in good health. The sample was blood. The CDR3 DNA sequence: TGTGCCAGCAGGAACCTTCCCTTAGCGGGAGGAGGCCCAGATACGCAGTATTTT. Residues: CASRNLPLAGGGPDTQYF.